These 4 T cell receptor beta chains came from one sample sequenced in a study of neurological immune-mediated disorders. Time point in this sample: technical triplicate 3. MiXCR, run by TCRdb on the 5' RACE reads, gives a single entry per CDR3 protein. The table includes about 44,000 distinct CDR3 sequences, about 22% detected once. The sample was PBMCs. The receptor set was obtained from a man in his 60s with HTLV-1-associated myelopathy (HAM/TSP).

This clonotype has at least ten counts. CDR3 DNA: TGCAGCGTAATCCACCAGGGGCGAATCTACGAGCAGTACTTC. Encoded protein: CSVIHQGRIYEQYF. The chain recombines TRBV29-1 with TRBJ2-7, with a weak D call TRBD1 (6 bases). CDR3 length: 14 residues. In germline, CDR1 is SQVTM, CDR2 ANQGSEA. The V gene lost 6 bases and the J gene lost 3 bases, with 18 bases spanning the gap.

Regarding this clonotype: This clone may be a read error of a much larger clone one base away. V usage is TRBV7-3 and J usage is TRBJ1-1; D gene unclear. The CDR3 consists of 13 residues. In germline, CDR1 is SGHTA, CDR2 FQGTGA. V dropped 0 bases and J dropped 3 bases, with 5 bases sitting between them. Written as DNA, the CDR3 is TGTGCCAGCAGCTTAACGAAGGACACTGAAGCTTTCTTT. Amino acids: CASSLTKDTEAFF.

Many counts were recorded for this clonotype. This chain uses TRBV27 with TRBJ2-5, with TRBD2 as a possible D gene (5 bases). The CDR3 spans 15 residues. Germline V gene data show CDR1 as MNHEY and CDR2 as SMNVEV (reference sequence). V lost 8 bases and J lost 1, with 17 bases in between. CDR3 sequence reads: CASSHAGSSQETQYF. For the CDR3, the DNA is TGTGCCAGCTCCCATGCGGGCTCGTCCCAAGAGACCCAGTACTTC.

This clonotype appeared many times. The gene calls are TRBV5-1 and TRBJ2-7, with unresolved D. The ends were cut back, 1 base at V and 3 bases at J, with 14 bases in the middle. Germline loops: CDR1 SGHRS, CDR2 YFSETQ. The CDR3 is 15 residues long. The CDR3: CASSLTLYDGYEQYF. The CDR3 DNA is TGCGCCAGCAGCTTGACGCTCTACGACGGCTACGAGCAGTACTTC.